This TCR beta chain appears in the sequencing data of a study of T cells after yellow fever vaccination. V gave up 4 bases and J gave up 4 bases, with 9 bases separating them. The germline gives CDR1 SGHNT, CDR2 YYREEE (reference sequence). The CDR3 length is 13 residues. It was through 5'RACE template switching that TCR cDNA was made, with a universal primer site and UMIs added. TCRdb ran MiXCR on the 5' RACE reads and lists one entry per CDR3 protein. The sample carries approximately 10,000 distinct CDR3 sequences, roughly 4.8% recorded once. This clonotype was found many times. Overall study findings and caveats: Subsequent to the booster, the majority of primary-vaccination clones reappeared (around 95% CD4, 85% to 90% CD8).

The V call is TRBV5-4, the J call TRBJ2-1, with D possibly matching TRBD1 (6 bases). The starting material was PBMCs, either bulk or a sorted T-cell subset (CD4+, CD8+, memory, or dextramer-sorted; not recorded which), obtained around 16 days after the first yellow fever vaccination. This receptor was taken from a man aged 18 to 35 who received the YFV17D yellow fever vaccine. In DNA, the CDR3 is TGTGCCAGCAGCCTACAGGGATACAATGAGCAGTTCTTC. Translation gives CASSLQGYNEQFF.